The entry below describes one T cell receptor beta chain. These data belong to a study of blood T cell repertoires in COVID-19. Turning to the study itself: Collection of acute and convalescent COVID-19 samples took place in the United States, Italy and Spain. Sample material is recorded as cDNA or gDNA derived from T cells, B-cell-depleted T cells, or PBMCs.

CDR1 and CDR2 from the germline V gene are SGDLS and YYNGEE. V lost 5 bases to trimming and J lost 4 bases, with 9 bases between them. CDR3 length: 13 amino acids. Original processing notes: Nucleated cell number was recorded as an estimate derived from reference gene primer amplification. This table comes from immunoSEQ multiplex PCR, and its TCRdb copy is limited to in-frame clones, with some not included. V and J calls and clone size are those listed in that table; D and trimming were worked out from the DNA. This sample yields about 260,000 clones, of which 86% are seen a single time; roughly 8.5% belongs to the top ten.

Material: peripheral blood. V and J are TRBV9 and TRBJ1-4, with a weak D call TRBD1 (6 bases). This receptor was taken from a middle-aged man with active or convalescent COVID-19. In DNA, the CDR3 is TGTGCCAGCAGAGGGGGAAGTAATGAAAAACTGTTTTTT. Amino acids: CASRGGSNEKLFF.